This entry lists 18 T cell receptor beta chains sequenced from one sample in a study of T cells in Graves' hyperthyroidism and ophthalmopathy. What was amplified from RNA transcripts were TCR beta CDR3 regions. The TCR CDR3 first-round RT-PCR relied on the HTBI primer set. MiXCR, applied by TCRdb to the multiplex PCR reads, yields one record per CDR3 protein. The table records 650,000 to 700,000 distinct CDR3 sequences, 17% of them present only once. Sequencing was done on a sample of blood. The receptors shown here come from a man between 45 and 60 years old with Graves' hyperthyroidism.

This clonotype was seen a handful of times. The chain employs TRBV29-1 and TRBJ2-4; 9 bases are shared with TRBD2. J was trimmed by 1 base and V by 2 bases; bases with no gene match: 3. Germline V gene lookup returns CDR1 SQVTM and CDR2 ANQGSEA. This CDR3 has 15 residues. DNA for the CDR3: TGCAGCGTTGAAACGGCGGGGGGGGCCAAAAACATTCAGTACTTC. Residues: CSVETAGGAKNIQYF.

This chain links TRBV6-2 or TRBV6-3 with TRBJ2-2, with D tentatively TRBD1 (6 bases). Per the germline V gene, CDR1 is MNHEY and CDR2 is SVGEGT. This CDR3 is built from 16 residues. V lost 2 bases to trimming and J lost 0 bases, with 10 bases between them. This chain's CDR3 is CASSYQGRSNTGELFF. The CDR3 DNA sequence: TGTGCCAGCAGTTACCAGGGGCGATCGAACACCGGGGAGCTGTTTTTT.

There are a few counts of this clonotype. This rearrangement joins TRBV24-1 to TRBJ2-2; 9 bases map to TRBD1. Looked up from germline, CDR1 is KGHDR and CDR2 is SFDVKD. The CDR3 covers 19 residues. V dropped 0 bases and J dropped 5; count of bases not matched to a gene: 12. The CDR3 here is CATSDLKGRGQGRTGELFF. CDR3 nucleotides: TGTGCCACCAGTGATTTGAAGGGTAGGGGACAGGGTCGGACCGGGGAGCTGTTTTTT.

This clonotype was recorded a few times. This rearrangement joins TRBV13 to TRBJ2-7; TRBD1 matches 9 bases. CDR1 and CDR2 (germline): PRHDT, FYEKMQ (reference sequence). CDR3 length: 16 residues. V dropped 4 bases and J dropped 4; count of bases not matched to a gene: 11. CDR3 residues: CASSSPWGTGIYEQYF. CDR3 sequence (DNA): TGTGCCAGCAGCTCCCCTTGGGGGACAGGGATATACGAGCAGTACTTC.

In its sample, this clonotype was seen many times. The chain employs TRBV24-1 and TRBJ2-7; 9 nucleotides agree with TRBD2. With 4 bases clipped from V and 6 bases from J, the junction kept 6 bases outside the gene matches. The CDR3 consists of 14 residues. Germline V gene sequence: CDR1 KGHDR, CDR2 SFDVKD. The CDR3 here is CATSESRTSAEQYF. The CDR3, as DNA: TGTGCCACCAGTGAATCCCGGACTAGCGCCGAGCAGTACTTC.

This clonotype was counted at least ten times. CDR3 sequence (DNA): TGTGCCAGCAGTGAAGCCGGGGGAACCTATGGCTACACCTTC. This translates into CASSEAGGTYGYTF. This rearrangement joins TRBV2 to TRBJ1-2, with a weak D call TRBD1 (5 bases). Germline CDR1 and CDR2: SNHLY and FYNNEI. The CDR3 spans 14 residues. The V end lost 0 bases, the J end lost 4 bases, and 9 bases lay between the germline ends.

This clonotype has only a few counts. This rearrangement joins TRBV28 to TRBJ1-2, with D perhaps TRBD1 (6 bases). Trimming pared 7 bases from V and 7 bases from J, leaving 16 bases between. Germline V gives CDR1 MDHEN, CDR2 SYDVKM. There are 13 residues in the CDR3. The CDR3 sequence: CASTLDRLSGYTF. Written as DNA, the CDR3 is TGTGCCAGCACTCTAGACAGGTTGAGTGGCTACACCTTC.

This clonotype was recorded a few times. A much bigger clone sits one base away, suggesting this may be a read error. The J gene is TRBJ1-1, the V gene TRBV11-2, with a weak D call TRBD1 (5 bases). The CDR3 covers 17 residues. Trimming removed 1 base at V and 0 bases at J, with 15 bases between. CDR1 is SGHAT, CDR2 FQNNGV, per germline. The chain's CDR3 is CASSLVGVRQMNTEAFF. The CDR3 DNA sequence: TGTGCCAGCAGCTTAGTGGGAGTAAGACAGATGAACACTGAAGCTTTCTTT.

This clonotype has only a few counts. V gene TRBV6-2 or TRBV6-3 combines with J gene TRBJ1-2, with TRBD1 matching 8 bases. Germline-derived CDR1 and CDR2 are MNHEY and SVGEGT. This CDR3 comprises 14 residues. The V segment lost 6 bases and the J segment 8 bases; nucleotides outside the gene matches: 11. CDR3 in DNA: TGTGCCAGCAGACTGACAGGGGATTGGCGGGGCTACACCTTC. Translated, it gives CASRLTGDWRGYTF.

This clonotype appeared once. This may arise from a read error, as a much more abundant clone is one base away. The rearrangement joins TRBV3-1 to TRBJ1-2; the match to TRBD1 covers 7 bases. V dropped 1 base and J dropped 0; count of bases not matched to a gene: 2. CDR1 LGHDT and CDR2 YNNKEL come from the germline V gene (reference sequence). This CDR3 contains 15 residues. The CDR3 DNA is TGTGCCAGCAGCCAAGCCGACAGGGCTAACTATGGCTACACCTTC. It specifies CASSQADRANYGYTF.

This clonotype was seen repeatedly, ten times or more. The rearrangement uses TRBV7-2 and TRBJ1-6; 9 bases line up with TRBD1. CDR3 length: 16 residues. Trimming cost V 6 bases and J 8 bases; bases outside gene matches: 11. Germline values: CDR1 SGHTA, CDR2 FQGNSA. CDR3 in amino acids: CASRQIDRGSYSPLHF. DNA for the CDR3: TGTGCCAGCAGACAAATAGACAGGGGGTCTTATTCACCCCTCCACTTT.

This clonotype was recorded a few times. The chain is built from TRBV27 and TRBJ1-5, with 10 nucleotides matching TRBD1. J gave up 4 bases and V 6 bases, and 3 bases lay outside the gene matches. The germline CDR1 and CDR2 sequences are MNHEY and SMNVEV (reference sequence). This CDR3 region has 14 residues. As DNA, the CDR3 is TGTGCCAGCAGGGGGACAGGGGCTAATCAGCCCCAGCATTTT. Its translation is CASRGTGANQPQHF.

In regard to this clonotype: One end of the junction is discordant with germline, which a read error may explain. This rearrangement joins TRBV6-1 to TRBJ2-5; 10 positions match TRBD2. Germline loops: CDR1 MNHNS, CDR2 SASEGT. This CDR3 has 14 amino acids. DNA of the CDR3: TGCGCCAGCTTTAGCGGGGGGTCCCAAGAGACCCAGTACTTC. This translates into CASFSGGSQETQYF.

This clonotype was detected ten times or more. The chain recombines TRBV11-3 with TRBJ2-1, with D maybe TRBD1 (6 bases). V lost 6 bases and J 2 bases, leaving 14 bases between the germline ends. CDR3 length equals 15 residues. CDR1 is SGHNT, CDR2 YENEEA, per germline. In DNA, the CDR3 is TGTGCCAGCAGTCCTACAGGGTCCCCCTACAATGAGCAGTTCTTC. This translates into CASSPTGSPYNEQFF.

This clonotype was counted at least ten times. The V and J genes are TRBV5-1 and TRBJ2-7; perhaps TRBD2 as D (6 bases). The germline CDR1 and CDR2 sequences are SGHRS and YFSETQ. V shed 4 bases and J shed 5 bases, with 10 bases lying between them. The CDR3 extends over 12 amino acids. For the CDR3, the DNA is TGCGCCAGCAGCCCATCGGGGGACGAGCAGTACTTC. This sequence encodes CASSPSGDEQYF.

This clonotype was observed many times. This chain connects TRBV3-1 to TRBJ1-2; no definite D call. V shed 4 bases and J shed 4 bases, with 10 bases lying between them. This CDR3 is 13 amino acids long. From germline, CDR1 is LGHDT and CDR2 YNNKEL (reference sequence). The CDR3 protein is CASSLGLVYGYTF. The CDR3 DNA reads TGTGCCAGCAGCCTAGGCTTAGTCTATGGCTACACCTTC.

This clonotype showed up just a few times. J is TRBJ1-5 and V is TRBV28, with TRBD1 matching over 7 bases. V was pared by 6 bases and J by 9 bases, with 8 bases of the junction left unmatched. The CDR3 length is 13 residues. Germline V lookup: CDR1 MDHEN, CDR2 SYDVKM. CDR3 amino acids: CASRETGRGPQHF. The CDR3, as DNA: TGTGCCAGCAGGGAGACAGGGAGGGGGCCCCAGCATTTT.

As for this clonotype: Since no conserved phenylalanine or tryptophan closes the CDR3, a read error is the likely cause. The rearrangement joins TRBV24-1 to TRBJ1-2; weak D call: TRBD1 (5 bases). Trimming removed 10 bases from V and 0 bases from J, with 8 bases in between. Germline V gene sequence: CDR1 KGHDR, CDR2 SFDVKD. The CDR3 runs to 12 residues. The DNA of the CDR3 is TGTGCCACGCGGGGCACTAACTATGGCTACACCCTC. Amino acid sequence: CATRGTNYGYTL.